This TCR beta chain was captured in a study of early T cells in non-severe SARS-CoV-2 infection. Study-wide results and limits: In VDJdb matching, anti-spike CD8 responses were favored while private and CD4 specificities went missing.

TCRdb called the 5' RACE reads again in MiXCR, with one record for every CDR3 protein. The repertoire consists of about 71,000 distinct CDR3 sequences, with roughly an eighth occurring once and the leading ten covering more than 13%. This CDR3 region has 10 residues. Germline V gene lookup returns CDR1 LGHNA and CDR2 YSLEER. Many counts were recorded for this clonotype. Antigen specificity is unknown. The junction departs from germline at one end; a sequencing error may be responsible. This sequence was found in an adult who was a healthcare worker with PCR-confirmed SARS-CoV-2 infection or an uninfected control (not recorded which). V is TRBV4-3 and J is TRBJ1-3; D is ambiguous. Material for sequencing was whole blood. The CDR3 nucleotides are TGCGCCAGCAGCCAAGACCGCGGGGTATTT. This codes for CASSQDRGVF.